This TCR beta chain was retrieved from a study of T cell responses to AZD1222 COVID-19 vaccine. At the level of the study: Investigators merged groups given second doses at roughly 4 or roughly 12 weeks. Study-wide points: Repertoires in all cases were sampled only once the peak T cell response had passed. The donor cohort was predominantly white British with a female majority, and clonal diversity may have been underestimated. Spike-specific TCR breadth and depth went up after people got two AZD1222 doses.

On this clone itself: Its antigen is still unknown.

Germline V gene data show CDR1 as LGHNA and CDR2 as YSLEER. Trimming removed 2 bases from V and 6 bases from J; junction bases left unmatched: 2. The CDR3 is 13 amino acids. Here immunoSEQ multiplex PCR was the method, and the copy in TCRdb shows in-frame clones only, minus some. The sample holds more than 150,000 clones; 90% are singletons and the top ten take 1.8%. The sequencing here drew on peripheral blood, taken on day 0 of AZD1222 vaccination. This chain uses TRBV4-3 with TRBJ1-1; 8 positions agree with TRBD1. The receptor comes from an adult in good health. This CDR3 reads CASSQQQGAEAFF. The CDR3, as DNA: TGCGCCAGCAGCCAACAACAGGGGGCTGAAGCTTTCTTT.